This passage covers 31 T cell receptor beta chains from one sample sequenced in a study of shared clonotypes between healthy human individuals. Only in-frame clones appear in the TCRdb table, and some are missing; sequencing was by immunoSEQ multiplex PCR. The repertoire consists of about 490,000 clones, with 70% to 80% occurring once and the leading ten covering roughly 13%. Sequencing was done on a sample of PBMCs. These receptors all stem from a woman aged 40 to 50 in good health. Some clones in this sample may be carry-over from other donors' samples.

This clone was counted between two and nine times. The chain recombines TRBV6-1 with TRBJ2-4; D possibly corresponds to TRBD1 (6 bases). The length of the CDR3 is 14 residues. Trimming cost V 5 bases and J 6 bases, with 14 bases left between them. Germline loops: CDR1 MNHNS, CDR2 SASEGT. The CDR3 sequence is CASSPGTRANIQYF. CDR3 DNA: TGTGCCAGCAGTCCCGGGACACGCGCAAACATTCAGTACTTC.

In this sample, this clone turned up many times. The chain couples TRBV6-9 to TRBJ2-3, with 14 bases identical to TRBD2. Germline V CDR1 and CDR2: MNHGY, SVAAGI. Trimming removed 4 bases from V and 3 bases from J; junction bases left unmatched: 15. This CDR3 comprises 20 residues. The CDR3 DNA follows: TGTGCCAGCAGTTTAAGAACAGGACTAGCGGGAGGTCGGTCGACAGATACGCAGTATTTT. Translation: CASSLRTGLAGGRSTDTQYF.

This clone was seen only a few times. The J gene is TRBJ1-1, the V gene TRBV5-1; no clear D. From germline, CDR1 is SGHRS and CDR2 YFSETQ. The CDR3 has 12 amino acids. Trimming removed 5 bases from V and 3 bases from J, with 8 bases in between. The CDR3 loop reads CASRNGDTEAFF. CDR3 coding DNA: TGCGCCAGCAGGAACGGGGACACTGAAGCTTTCTTT.

In the case of this clone: A read error may explain this, as a much larger clone is one base away. Distinct nucleotide sequences in the sample also encode this CDR3. V is TRBV9 and J is TRBJ1-2; no firm D call. Trimming removed 0 bases at V and 3 bases at J, with 6 bases between. Germline V lookup: CDR1 SGDLS, CDR2 YYNGEE. The CDR3 sequence is 13 residues long. The CDR3 sequence: CASSVGSYYGYTF. In nucleotides, the CDR3 is TGTGCCAGCAGCGTAGGGTCATACTATGGCTACACCTTC.

This clone was recorded a few times. The CDR3 coding sequence is TGTGCCTGGAGTGTAGGTCTTGAAGCTTTCTTT. This codes for CAWSVGLEAFF. The rearrangement links TRBV30 to TRBJ1-1; D is unresolved. CDR3 length: 11 amino acids. Germline CDR1 GTSNPN, CDR2 SVGIG (reference sequence). The V end lost 0 bases, the J end lost 7 bases, and 6 bases lay between the germline ends.

The chain links TRBV7-3 to TRBJ1-2; D is undetermined. The CDR3 consists of 13 residues. The V gene's germline CDR1 is SGHTA and CDR2 FQGTGA. V lost 5 bases, J lost 6 bases, and 13 bases lay in between. Written as DNA, the CDR3 is TGTGCCAGCAGCCCTGCGGCCCAAAATGGCTACACCTTC. Translated: CASSPAAQNGYTF.

This clone has a handful of counts. The rearrangement joins TRBV4-1 to TRBJ2-5, with 10 bases matching TRBD1. Germline-derived CDR1 and CDR2 are MGHRA and YSYEKL. This CDR3 contains 15 residues. The trim removed 4 bases at V and 5 bases at J, leaving 7 bases unmatched. The CDR3 loop reads CASSLATGGVETQYF. The CDR3, as DNA: TGCGCCAGCAGCCTTGCGACAGGGGGCGTGGAGACCCAGTACTTC.

The rearrangement joins TRBV6-6 to TRBJ1-1; maybe TRBD1 (6 bases). V was cut by 2 bases and J by 6 bases, with 10 bases left in between. Per the germline V gene, CDR1 is MNHNY and CDR2 is SVGAGI (reference sequence). The CDR3 is made up of 13 amino acids. The CDR3 DNA sequence: TGTGCCAGCAGTTACGATACAGGGCCTGAAGCTTTCTTT. The encoded protein is CASSYDTGPEAFF.

This clone showed up many times. The chain combines TRBV30 with TRBJ1-1, with unresolved D. There are 13 residues in the CDR3. Germline CDR1 reads GTSNPN; CDR2 reads SVGIG (reference sequence). Trimming shortened V by 1 base and J by 1 base, and 7 bases separated the two germline ends. CDR3 nucleotides: TGTGCCTGGAGTGGGCCGCGGAACACTGAAGCTTTCTTT. Residues: CAWSGPRNTEAFF.

In its sample, this clone was seen once. The chain recombines TRBV2 with TRBJ2-1, with 11 bases fitting TRBD2. Germline loops: CDR1 SNHLY, CDR2 FYNNEI. The trim removed 8 bases at V and 5 bases at J, leaving 8 bases unmatched. The CDR3 sequence is 15 residues long. The CDR3 loop is CASLDGTSGNNEQFF. The CDR3 DNA follows: TGTGCCAGCCTGGATGGGACTAGCGGTAACAATGAGCAGTTCTTC. Drawing the rest from reference TRBV2 and TRBJ2-1, the complete variable domain is EPEVTQTPSHQVTQMGQEVILRCVPISNHLYFYWYRQILGQKVEFLVSFYNNEISEKSEIFDDQFSVERPDGSNFTLKIRSTKLEDSAMYFCASLDGTSGNNEQFFGPGTRLTVL.

Worth noting for this clone: This may be a read error: a much more frequent sequence differs by one nucleotide. This CDR3 is also generated by other DNA sequences in the sample. V gene TRBV28 combines with J gene TRBJ1-2, with D perhaps TRBD1 (5 bases). Germline values: CDR1 MDHEN, CDR2 SYDVKM. V was trimmed by 6 bases and J by 4 bases, leaving 12 bases between them. The CDR3 consists of 13 residues. CDR3 loop: CASSLGGAYGYTF. For the CDR3, the DNA is TGTGCCAGCAGCTTAGGCGGGGCCTATGGCTACACCTTC.

This clone has only a few counts. No DNA is shown, since the ends of the CDR3 on it are uncertain; the CDR3 is the one TCRdb lists. The gene calls are TRBV28 and TRBJ2-7; TRBD2, the D gene given by the table, was not confirmed from the DNA. The V gene's germline CDR1 is MDHEN and CDR2 SYDVKM. The CDR3 sequence runs 14 residues, both termini included. The CDR3 is CASSLVGLGTAWYF.

About this clone itself: This may arise from a read error, as a much more abundant clone is one base away. The J gene is TRBJ1-1, the V gene TRBV4-1; D gene uncertain. The length of the CDR3 is 17 residues. Germline CDR1 MGHRA, CDR2 YSYEKL. CDR3 sequence reads: CASNQRTLRAMNTEAFF. In DNA, the CDR3 is TGCGCCAGCAACCAACGTACCCTCAGAGCCATGAACACTGAAGCTTTCTTT.

This sequence joins TRBV11-2 and TRBJ2-1, with D perhaps matching TRBD1 or TRBD2 (5 bases each). Germline CDR1 is SGHAT and CDR2 is FQNNGV. CDR3 size: 15 residues. V was trimmed by 2 bases and J by 7 bases, leaving 15 bases between them. The CDR3 spells CASSLQILGANEQFF. In DNA, the CDR3 is TGTGCCAGCAGCTTACAGATTCTCGGGGCAAATGAGCAGTTCTTC. Filled out from reference TRBV11-2 and TRBJ2-1, the complete variable domain reads EAGVAQSPRYKIIEKRQSVAFWCNPISGHATLYWYQQILGQGPKLLIQFQNNGVVDDSQLPKDRFSAERLKGVDSTLKIQPAKLEDSAVYLCASSLQILGANEQFFGPGTRLTVL.

The J gene is TRBJ1-2, the V gene TRBV29-1; the match to TRBD1 covers 8 bases. V gave up 7 bases and J gave up 8 bases; unmatched junction bases: 12. The CDR3 is 13 amino acids. Germline CDR1 is SQVTM and CDR2 is ANQGSEA. Here the CDR3 reads CSAFRVTGEGYTF. The CDR3 DNA reads as TGCAGCGCCTTTAGGGTGACAGGGGAAGGCTACACCTTC.

The V and J genes are TRBV29-1 and TRBJ1-5, with D unresolved. CDR1 and CDR2 (germline): SQVTM, ANQGSEA. The length of the CDR3 is 13 residues. V dropped 3 bases and J dropped 6 bases, with 12 bases sitting between them. DNA of the CDR3: TGCAGCGTTGAGCATGGGTTGGGTCAGCCCCAGCATTTT. Translation: CSVEHGLGQPQHF.

The chain links TRBV28 to TRBJ1-1; the D gene is possibly TRBD1 (6 bases). The CDR3 has 15 amino acids. V was trimmed by 6 bases and J by 1 base, leaving 15 bases between them. The germline gives CDR1 MDHEN, CDR2 SYDVKM. The CDR3 loop is CASSPALTGNTEAFF. The CDR3 nucleotides are TGTGCCAGCAGCCCCGCCTTGACAGGGAACACTGAAGCTTTCTTT.

This chain links TRBV14 with TRBJ2-1; 11 bases are shared with TRBD2. V gave up 1 base and J gave up 7 bases; unmatched junction bases: 6. The germline CDR1 and CDR2 sequences are SGHDN and FVKESK. The CDR3 is 16 amino acids. DNA of the CDR3: TGTGCCAGCAGCCAAGGTAGCGGGAGGGCCAGGAATGAGCAGTTCTTC. This codes for CASSQGSGRARNEQFF.

The chain combines TRBV7-9 with TRBJ2-3, with D possibly TRBD2 on 6 matching bases. Germline values: CDR1 SEHNR, CDR2 FQNEAQ (reference sequence). The CDR3 is made up of 15 amino acids. V was shortened by 7 bases and J by 6 bases, with 20 bases between the two germline ends. Here the CDR3 DNA reads TGTGCCAGCAACTTCGGGGGTTCCCGCGTCGATACGCAGTATTTT. Its protein product is CASNFGGSRVDTQYF. The whole variable domain, filled in from reference TRBV7-9 and TRBJ2-3, reads DTGVSQNPRHKITKRGQNVTFRCDPISEHNRLYWYRQTLGQGPEFLTYFQNEAQLEKSRLLSDRFSAERPKGSFSTLEIQRTEQGDSAMYLCASNFGGSRVDTQYFGPGTRLTVL.

This clone was observed a handful of times. CDR3 sequence (DNA): TGTGCCAGCAGCCTTACAGGGACTAGCGTAAACGAGCAGTACTTC. Amino acids: CASSLTGTSVNEQYF. The chain carries TRBV9 and TRBJ2-7; 10 bases are shared with TRBD2. This CDR3 region has 15 residues. Germline V lookup: CDR1 SGDLS, CDR2 YYNGEE. V lost 4 bases to trimming and J lost 5 bases; unmatched junction nucleotides: 9.

The chain has TRBV27 and TRBJ1-2; D unresolved. The CDR3 sequence is 14 residues long. Germline lookup yields CDR1 MNHEY and CDR2 SMNVEV (reference sequence). Trimming removed 6 bases from V and 5 bases from J, with 16 bases in between. The CDR3 DNA is TGTGCCAGCAGCACAACCCCCGACAAATATGGCTACACCTTC. Residues: CASSTTPDKYGYTF.

This sequence joins TRBV27 and TRBJ2-1; 11 bases fit TRBD2. The V gene end was trimmed by 6 bases and the J gene end by 1 base; junction bases not matched to a gene: 2. CDR3 size: 15 residues. Looked up from germline, CDR1 is MNHEY and CDR2 is SMNVEV (reference sequence). CDR3 in DNA: TGTGCCAGCAGGGTAGCGGGAGGGTCCTACAATGAGCAGTTCTTC. Protein sequence: CASRVAGGSYNEQFF.

J is TRBJ1-2 and V is TRBV5-4; D perhaps matches TRBD1 (5 bases). Trimming stripped 4 bases from V and 5 bases from J, with 9 bases between. This CDR3 contains 12 residues. The V gene's germline CDR1 is SGHNT and CDR2 YYREEE (reference sequence). The CDR3 region has the DNA TGTGCCAGCAGCGGGGACGGATATGGCTACACCTTC. Translating gives CASSGDGYGYTF.

V gene TRBV7-3 combines with J gene TRBJ1-5; 7 bases align to TRBD1. Per germline, CDR1 SGHTA and CDR2 FQGTGA. Trimming cost V 5 bases and J 4 bases; bases outside gene matches: 2. There are 13 residues in the CDR3. CDR3 coding DNA: TGTGCCAGCAGCCCGGGACAGAATCAGCCCCAGCATTTT. Translation gives CASSPGQNQPQHF.

In this sample, this clone turned up a few times. One end of the junction fails to match germline, which may point to a read error. J is TRBJ1-1 and V is TRBV18; 8 bases are a match to TRBD1. The CDR3 covers 18 residues. The germline V gene encodes CDR1 KGHSH and CDR2 LQKENI. CDR3: CASSPPGQAASVNAEAFF. CDR3 nucleotides: TGTGCCAGCTCACCACCGGGACAGGCCGCTTCCGTGAACGCTGAAGCTTTCTTT.

The chain combines TRBV9 with TRBJ2-3; unclear D gene. The CDR3 sequence is 12 residues long. Trimming cost V 8 bases and J 3 bases, with 10 bases left between them. CDR1 and CDR2 from the germline V gene are SGDLS and YYNGEE. The CDR3 DNA reads as TGTGCCAGAAGGACGCAGACAGATACGCAGTATTTT. This codes for CARRTQTDTQYF.

The DNA of the CDR3 is TGTGCCATCAGTGACTGGGTTTCTGGGGGGGAGCTGTTTTTT. This gives the protein CAISDWVSGGELFF. The chain is built from TRBV10-3 and TRBJ2-2; D call uncertain. The germline V gene encodes CDR1 ENHRY and CDR2 SYGVKD. The CDR3 is 14 residues long. The V and J ends lost 3 bases and 8 bases respectively, with 13 bases between them.

About this clone: A far larger clone is off by one base, so a read error is likely. The chain recombines TRBV5-5 with TRBJ1-4; D gene ambiguous. V was pared by 1 base and J by 12 bases, with 16 bases between. This CDR3 is built from 14 residues. CDR1 is SGHKS and CDR2 is YYEKEE in the germline V gene (reference sequence). As DNA, the CDR3 is TGTGCCAGCAGCTTGTTCCCTGAGAGAGAAGAACTGTTTTTT. Encoded protein: CASSLFPEREELFF. Full variable domain (rest looked up from reference TRBV5-5 and TRBJ1-4): DAGVTQSPTHLIKTRGQQVTLRCSPISGHKSVSWYQQVLGQGPQFIFQYYEKEERGRGNFPDRFSARQFPNYSSELNVNALLLGDSALYLCASSLFPEREELFFGSGTQLSVL.

The chain employs TRBV29-1 and TRBJ2-7; 7 nucleotides agree with TRBD2. V lost 4 bases and J lost 5; bases outside the gene matches: 11. Looked up from germline, CDR1 is SQVTM and CDR2 is ANQGSEA. The CDR3 is 14 residues long. The CDR3 protein is CSVVGGRAGNEQYF. The CDR3 DNA sequence: TGCAGCGTTGTTGGGGGGAGGGCCGGGAACGAGCAGTACTTC.

V gene TRBV18 combines with J gene TRBJ2-5, with 9 nucleotides matching TRBD1. The CDR3 has 14 amino acids. Trimming at V came to 7 bases and at J to 5 bases, leaving 8 bases not matched to a gene. The germline V gene encodes CDR1 KGHSH and CDR2 LQKENI. The CDR3 spells CASLPGQGGETQYF. CDR3 nucleotides: TGTGCCAGCTTACCGGGACAGGGTGGCGAGACCCAGTACTTC.

The J gene is TRBJ2-2, the V gene TRBV2; the match to TRBD1 covers 9 bases. CDR1 is SNHLY and CDR2 is FYNNEI in the germline V gene. CDR3 size: 16 residues. V was clipped by 5 bases and J by 4 bases; unmatched bases: 8. CDR3: CASSSQGATGTGELFF. The CDR3 nucleotides read TGTGCCAGCAGTTCACAGGGGGCGACGGGCACCGGGGAGCTGTTTTTT.